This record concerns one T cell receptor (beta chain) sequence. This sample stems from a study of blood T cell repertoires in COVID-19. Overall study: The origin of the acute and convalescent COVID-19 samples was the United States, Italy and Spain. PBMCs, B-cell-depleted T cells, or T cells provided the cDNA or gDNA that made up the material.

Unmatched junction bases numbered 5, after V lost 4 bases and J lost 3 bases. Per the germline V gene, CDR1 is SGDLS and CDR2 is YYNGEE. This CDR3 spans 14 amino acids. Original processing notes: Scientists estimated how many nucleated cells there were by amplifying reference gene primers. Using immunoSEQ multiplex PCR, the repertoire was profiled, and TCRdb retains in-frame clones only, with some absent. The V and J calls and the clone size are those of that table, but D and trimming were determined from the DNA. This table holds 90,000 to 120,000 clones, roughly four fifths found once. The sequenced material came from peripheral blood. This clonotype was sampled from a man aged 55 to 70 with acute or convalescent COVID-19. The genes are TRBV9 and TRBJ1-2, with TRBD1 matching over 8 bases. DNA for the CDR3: TGTGCCAGCAGCCCTTCGGACAGGGACTATGGCTACACCTTC. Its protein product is CASSPSDRDYGYTF.